One sample yielded the 9 T cell receptor beta chains listed below, sequenced in a study of T cells and copy number aberrations in small-cell lung cancer. TCRdb's table, derived via immunoSEQ multiplex PCR, lists solely in-frame clones and lacks some. The table has 7,500 or so clones, approximately 80% seen once. The sequencing sample was made of normal tissue next to the tumor. The receptor set was obtained from a woman aged 45-59 years with small cell lung cancer.

This chain joins TRBV5-8 and TRBJ1-1; unclear D gene. The V gene lost 5 bases and the J gene lost 0 bases, with 8 bases spanning the gap. Looked up from germline, CDR1 is SGHTS and CDR2 is YDEGEE. There are 13 residues in the CDR3. CDR3 in DNA: TGTGCCAGCAGATTTCAATTGAACACTGAAGCTTTCTTT. Its protein is CASRFQLNTEAFF. Drawing the rest from reference TRBV5-8 and TRBJ1-1, the complete variable domain is EAGVTQSPTHLIKTRGQQATLRCSPISGHTSVYWYQQALGLGLQFLLWYDEGEERNRGNFPPRFSGRQFPNYSSELNVNALELEDSALYLCASRFQLNTEAFFGQGTRLTVV.

V usage is TRBV11-2 and J usage is TRBJ1-1; no clear D gene. The germline V and J ends were trimmed by 4 bases and 2 bases, with 14 bases remaining between them. The CDR3 runs 15 residues. The germline gives CDR1 SGHAT, CDR2 FQNNGV. The DNA for the CDR3 is TGTGCCAGCAGCTCGAAGCTAGGAGCTAACACTGAAGCTTTCTTT. Translated: CASSSKLGANTEAFF. The complete variable domain, with remaining parts taken from reference TRBV11-2 and TRBJ1-1, reads EAGVAQSPRYKIIEKRQSVAFWCNPISGHATLYWYQQILGQGPKLLIQFQNNGVVDDSQLPKDRFSAERLKGVDSTLKIQPAKLEDSAVYLCASSSKLGANTEAFFGQGTRLTVV.

The chain combines TRBV5-1 with TRBJ2-1; either TRBD1 or TRBD2 may fit D (7 bases each). The CDR3 runs 15 residues. Germline CDR1 and CDR2: SGHRS and YFSETQ. Trimming cost V 10 bases and J 0 bases, with 17 bases left between them. CDR3 in amino acids: CALRGGPSSYNEQFF. CDR3 coding DNA: TGCGCCCTCAGGGGGGGCCCGAGCTCCTACAATGAGCAGTTCTTC. The full variable domain, with the rest looked up from reference TRBV5-1 and TRBJ2-1, is KAGVTQTPRYLIKTRGQQVTLSCSPISGHRSVSWYQQTPGQGLQFLFEYFSETQRNKGNFPGRFSGRQFSNSRSEMNVSTLELGDSALYLCALRGGPSSYNEQFFGPGTRLTVL.

The chain couples TRBV6-1 to TRBJ2-1, with a possible D match to TRBD1 (6 bases). The V gene's germline CDR1 is MNHNS and CDR2 SASEGT. The CDR3 has 14 amino acids. V shed 7 bases and J shed 1 base, with 11 bases lying between them. The CDR3 coding sequence is TGTGCCAGCACCAAAGGACAGTCCTACAATGAGCAGTTCTTC. Protein sequence: CASTKGQSYNEQFF.

The chain uses TRBV9 and TRBJ1-5; unclear D gene. This CDR3 is built from 15 residues. The germline V gene encodes CDR1 SGDLS and CDR2 YYNGEE. V dropped 3 bases and J dropped 6 bases, with 16 bases sitting between them. The CDR3 sequence is CASSEYGVSGQPQHF. The CDR3 region has the DNA TGTGCCAGCAGCGAGTACGGGGTTTCTGGTCAGCCCCAGCATTTT.

This clone was picked up one time. V and J are TRBV4-1 and TRBJ1-6; D gene uncertain. With 0 bases removed from V and 7 bases from J, the gap between germline ends came to 4 bases. The length of the CDR3 is 13 residues. The germline V gene encodes CDR1 MGHRA and CDR2 YSYEKL. Here the CDR3 DNA reads TGCGCCAGCAGCCAAGATAACAATTCACCCCTCCACTTT. Protein: CASSQDNNSPLHF.

This chain connects TRBV4-3 to TRBJ2-7, with D hard to call. CDR3 length equals 13 residues. Germline CDR1 is LGHNA and CDR2 is YSLEER. Trimming took off 5 bases at V and 6 bases at J, with 14 bases between the two ends. The CDR3 loop is CASSKSWSGEQYF. The CDR3 DNA reads as TGCGCCAGCAGCAAATCGTGGTCCGGCGAGCAGTACTTC.

This sequence joins TRBV7-2 and TRBJ2-2; D is perhaps TRBD2 (6 bases). CDR1 is SGHTA and CDR2 is FQGNSA in the germline V gene. CDR3 length equals 14 residues. Trimming cost V 3 bases and J 7 bases, with 12 bases left between them. CDR3 loop: CASSFLGGGGELFF. CDR3 in DNA: TGTGCCAGCAGCTTTTTGGGAGGAGGCGGGGAGCTGTTTTTT.

Judged by abundance, this clone is medium-sized (0.01 to 0.1%). The V call is TRBV10-3, the J call TRBJ2-3, with 13 bases that match TRBD2. The CDR3 length is 20 residues. Germline CDR1 and CDR2: ENHRY and SYGVKD. V shed 7 bases and J 5 bases; nucleotides not matched to a gene: 21. DNA for the CDR3: TGTGCCATCACCGATTGGCCGCTCGGACTAGCGGGAGATAGGGTAGATACGCAGTATTTT. The encoded protein is CAITDWPLGLAGDRVDTQYF.